The 25 T cell receptor beta chains listed next were all sequenced from one sample in a study of T cells expressing NK-cell markers (TCRdb year 2020). The library came from 5' RACE. For sequencing, an Illumina HiSeq 2000 was employed. TCRdb reprocessed the reads, reporting each CDR3 protein sequence once and no DNA. The data table for this sample lists about 370,000 distinct CDR3 sequences. About 10% of the sample is held by the ten biggest clonotypes. The source material was blood T cells: a sorted CD56 or NKG2C T cell subset, CD4+ or CD8+ T cells, or bulk PBMC T cells (not recorded which). The receptors were sampled from a woman in her forties or fifties in good health. Donor details come from another sample of the same person, matched by shared clones.

This chain uses TRBV12-3 or TRBV12-4 with TRBJ1-1. The CDR3 loop spans 14 amino acids. The CDR3 is CASSWGTANTEAFF.

The rearrangement links TRBV20-1 to TRBJ1-2; no DNA is available, so the TRBD1 call from TCRdb remains unchecked. Per germline, CDR1 DFQATT and CDR2 SNEGSKA (reference sequence). CDR3 length equals 15 residues. Here the CDR3 reads CSARDTRDSSRGYTF.

The chain employs TRBV20-1 and TRBJ2-5; TCRdb's D call of TRBD2 is untestable without DNA. Germline CDR1 is DFQATT and CDR2 is SNEGSKA (reference sequence). The CDR3 is made up of 12 amino acids. CDR3 region: CSASRTLETQYF.

The genes are TRBV20-1 and TRBJ2-1; TCRdb designates TRBD2, a call that cannot be tested without DNA. CDR1 DFQATT and CDR2 SNEGSKA come from the germline V gene (reference sequence). CDR3 size: 13 residues. CDR3 region: CSARADSAGEQFF.

The V call is TRBV3-1, the J call TRBJ2-1. Germline V gives CDR1 LGHDT, CDR2 YNNKEL (reference sequence). The CDR3 spans 13 residues. The chain's CDR3 is CASSQARLFEQFF.

This chain uses TRBV5-6 with TRBJ2-3; TCRdb's D call, TRBD1, is unchecked because there is no DNA. CDR3 size: 15 residues. In germline, CDR1 is SGHDT, CDR2 YYEEEE. CDR3: CASSPPFNTADTQYF.

This chain links TRBV3-1 with TRBJ1-2. CDR1 and CDR2 (germline): LGHDT, YNNKEL (reference sequence). The length of the CDR3 is 11 residues. The CDR3 region is CASNRGYGYTF.

This chain connects TRBV29-1 to TRBJ2-3. The CDR3 is 11 residues long. CDR1 is SQVTM and CDR2 is ANQGSEA in the germline V gene. The CDR3 loop is CSVDKILTQYF.

V is TRBV5-1 and J is TRBJ1-2; absent DNA, TCRdb's TRBD1 call cannot be checked. Looked up from germline, CDR1 is SGHRS and CDR2 is YFSETQ. The CDR3 spans 16 residues. CDR3: CASSFSPGTGNYGYTF.

Here the CDR3 reads CASSQDYVTQQFF. V is TRBV14 and J is TRBJ2-1. The CDR3 spans 13 residues. The germline V gene encodes CDR1 SGHDN and CDR2 FVKESK.

The chain has TRBV5-1 and TRBJ2-1; lacking DNA, the TRBD1 call made by TCRdb goes unchecked. Germline V gives CDR1 SGHRS, CDR2 YFSETQ. There are 16 residues in the CDR3. CDR3 loop: CASSPDGRGPYNEQFF.

V gene TRBV12-3 or TRBV12-4 combines with J gene TRBJ1-3; the D gene TCRdb calls, TRBD1, cannot be checked with no DNA. The CDR3 consists of 14 residues. CDR3 sequence reads: CASSGAGAGNTIYF.

The gene calls are TRBV20-1 and TRBJ2-2; the D call from TCRdb, TRBD1, cannot be confirmed without DNA. Per germline, CDR1 DFQATT and CDR2 SNEGSKA (reference sequence). The CDR3 extends over 17 amino acids. The CDR3 loop reads CSARDRDRGQNTGELFF.

This CDR3 reads CASRGTSPGAGELFF. This chain connects TRBV2 to TRBJ2-2; TCRdb's D call, TRBD2, is unchecked because there is no DNA. The CDR3 runs to 15 residues. CDR1 SNHLY and CDR2 FYNNEI come from the germline V gene. Variable domain in full (rest from reference TRBV2 and TRBJ2-2): EPEVTQTPSHQVTQMGQEVILRCVPISNHLYFYWYRQILGQKVEFLVSFYNNEISEKSEIFDDQFSVERPDGSNFTLKIRSTKLEDSAMYFCASRGTSPGAGELFFGEGSRLTVL.

V is TRBV7-9 and J is TRBJ2-4; without DNA, the TCRdb call of TRBD1 cannot be checked. Germline CDR1 reads SEHNR; CDR2 reads FQNEAQ (reference sequence). This CDR3 has 19 amino acids. CDR3 in amino acids: CASSRINRDHGHPRDIQYF.

This sequence joins TRBV6-2 or TRBV6-3 and TRBJ1-4; as DNA is missing, the TRBD1 call by TCRdb cannot be tested. The CDR3 runs 14 residues. The V gene's germline CDR1 is MNHEY and CDR2 SVGEGT. The chain's CDR3 is CASKPGTPNEKLFF.

V and J are TRBV7-2 and TRBJ2-7; TCRdb's D gene call, TRBD2, goes unchecked for lack of DNA. This CDR3 is 15 amino acids long. CDR1 and CDR2 (germline): SGHTA, FQGNSA. CDR3 loop: CASSLTKAASYEQYF.

The chain couples TRBV5-1 to TRBJ2-1. The CDR3 length is 13 residues. Germline-derived CDR1 and CDR2 are SGHRS and YFSETQ. CDR3 protein: CASSGNPRIEQFF. The variable domain in full, with the rest retrieved from reference TRBV5-1 and TRBJ2-1, is KAGVTQTPRYLIKTRGQQVTLSCSPISGHRSVSWYQQTPGQGLQFLFEYFSETQRNKGNFPGRFSGRQFSNSRSEMNVSTLELGDSALYLCASSGNPRIEQFFGPGTRLTVL.

The V call is TRBV27, the J call TRBJ1-2; TCRdb's D call of TRBD1 is untestable without DNA. CDR1 and CDR2 (germline): MNHEY, SMNVEV (reference sequence). CDR3 length equals 16 residues. CDR3: CASRPTGTGPLSGYTF.

The chain employs TRBV27 and TRBJ1-1; the D call of TRBD1 rests on TCRdb alone, since no DNA is present to check it. Per germline, CDR1 MNHEY and CDR2 SMNVEV (reference sequence). The length of the CDR3 is 15 residues. The CDR3 loop reads CASSYGTGRGTEAFF.

V is TRBV5-1 and J is TRBJ1-1; TCRdb calls TRBD1, which cannot be checked without DNA. This CDR3 contains 15 residues. Per germline, CDR1 SGHRS and CDR2 YFSETQ. The CDR3 here is CASSLEIGANTEAFF. The full variable domain, its missing parts supplied by reference TRBV5-1 and TRBJ1-1, is KAGVTQTPRYLIKTRGQQVTLSCSPISGHRSVSWYQQTPGQGLQFLFEYFSETQRNKGNFPGRFSGRQFSNSRSEMNVSTLELGDSALYLCASSLEIGANTEAFFGQGTRLTVV.

This rearrangement joins TRBV18 to TRBJ1-1; lacking DNA, the TRBD1 call made by TCRdb goes unchecked. CDR1 KGHSH and CDR2 LQKENI come from the germline V gene. There are 15 residues in the CDR3. Here the CDR3 reads CASSPNRPGNTEAFF.

CDR3 residues: CASLGFAGANVLTF. This chain connects TRBV12-3 or TRBV12-4 to TRBJ2-6. The CDR3 length is 14 residues.

The chain carries TRBV29-1 and TRBJ1-5; TCRdb picks TRBD1, but there is no DNA to check that call. The germline gives CDR1 SQVTM, CDR2 ANQGSEA. The CDR3 totals 15 residues. CDR3 sequence: CSVSQGSHSNQPQHF. Filled out from reference TRBV29-1 and TRBJ1-5, the complete variable domain reads SAVISQKPSRDICQRGTSLTIQCQVDSQVTMMFWYRQQPGQSLTLIATANQGSEATYESGFVIDKFPISRPNLTFSTLTVSNMSPEDSSIYLCSVSQGSHSNQPQHFGDGTRLSIL.

The chain combines TRBV7-2 with TRBJ2-3. The germline V gene has CDR1 SGHTA and CDR2 FQGNSA. This CDR3 region has 17 residues. The CDR3 loop reads CASSLRPPRTTMDTQYF.